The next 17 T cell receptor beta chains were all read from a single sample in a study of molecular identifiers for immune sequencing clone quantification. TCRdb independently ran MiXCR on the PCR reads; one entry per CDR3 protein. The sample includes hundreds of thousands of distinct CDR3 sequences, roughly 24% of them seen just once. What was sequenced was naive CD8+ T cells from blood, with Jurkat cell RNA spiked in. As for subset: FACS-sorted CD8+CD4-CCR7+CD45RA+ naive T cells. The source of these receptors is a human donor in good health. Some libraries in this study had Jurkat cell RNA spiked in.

In nucleotides, the CDR3 is TGTGCCACGGGGACCCTAAATTCACCCCTCCACTTT. Amino acids: CATGTLNSPLHF. The chain uses TRBV12-3 or TRBV12-4 and TRBJ1-6; D perhaps matches TRBD1 (5 bases). The CDR3 runs 12 residues. The V gene lost 10 bases and the J gene lost 7 bases, with 11 bases spanning the gap.

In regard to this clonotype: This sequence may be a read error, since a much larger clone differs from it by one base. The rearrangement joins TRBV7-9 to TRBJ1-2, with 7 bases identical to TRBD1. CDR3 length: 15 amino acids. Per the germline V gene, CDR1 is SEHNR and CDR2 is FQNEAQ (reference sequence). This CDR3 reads CTSSYSGTEIYGYTF. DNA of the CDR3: TGTACCAGCAGCTACTCCGGGACAGAGATTTATGGCTACACCTTC.

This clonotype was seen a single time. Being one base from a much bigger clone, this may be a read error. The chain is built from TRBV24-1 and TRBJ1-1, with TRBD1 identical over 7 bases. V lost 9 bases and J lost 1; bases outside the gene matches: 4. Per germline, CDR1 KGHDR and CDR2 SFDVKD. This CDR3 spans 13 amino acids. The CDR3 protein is CATRQGENTEAFF. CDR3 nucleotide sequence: TGTGCCACCCGGCAGGGGGAGAACACTGAAGCTTTCTTT.

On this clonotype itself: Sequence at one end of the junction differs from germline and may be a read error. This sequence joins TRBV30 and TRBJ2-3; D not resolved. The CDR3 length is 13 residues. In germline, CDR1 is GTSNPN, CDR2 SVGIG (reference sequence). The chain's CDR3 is CVWSVGYTDTQYF. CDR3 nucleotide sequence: TGTGTCTGGAGTGTCGGGTACACAGATACGCAGTATTTT.

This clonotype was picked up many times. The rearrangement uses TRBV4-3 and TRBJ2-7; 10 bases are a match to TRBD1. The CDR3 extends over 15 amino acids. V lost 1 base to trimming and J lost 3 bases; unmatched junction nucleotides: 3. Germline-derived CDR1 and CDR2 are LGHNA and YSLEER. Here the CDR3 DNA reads TGCGCCAGCAGCCAAGGGAGGACAGGGGGCTACGAGCAGTACTTC. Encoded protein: CASSQGRTGGYEQYF.

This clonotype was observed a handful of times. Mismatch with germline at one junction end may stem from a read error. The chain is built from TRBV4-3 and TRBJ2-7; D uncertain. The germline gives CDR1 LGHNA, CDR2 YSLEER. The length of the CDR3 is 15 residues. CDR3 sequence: CPSSQALGPLYEQYF. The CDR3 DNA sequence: TGCCCCAGCAGCCAAGCCTTAGGCCCTCTCTACGAGCAGTACTTC.

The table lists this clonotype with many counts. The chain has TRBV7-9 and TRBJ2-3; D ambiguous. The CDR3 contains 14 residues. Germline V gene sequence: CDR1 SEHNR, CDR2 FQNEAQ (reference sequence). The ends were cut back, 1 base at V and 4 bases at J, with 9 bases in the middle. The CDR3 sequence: CASSLGIGPDTQYF. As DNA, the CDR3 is TGTGCCAGCAGCTTAGGGATAGGCCCAGATACGCAGTATTTT.

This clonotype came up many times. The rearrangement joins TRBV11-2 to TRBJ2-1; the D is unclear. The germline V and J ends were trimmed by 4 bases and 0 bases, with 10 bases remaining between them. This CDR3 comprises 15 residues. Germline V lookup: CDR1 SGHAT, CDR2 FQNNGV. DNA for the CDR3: TGTGCCAGCAGCTCATACAGTAGCTCCTACAATGAGCAGTTCTTC. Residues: CASSSYSSSYNEQFF.

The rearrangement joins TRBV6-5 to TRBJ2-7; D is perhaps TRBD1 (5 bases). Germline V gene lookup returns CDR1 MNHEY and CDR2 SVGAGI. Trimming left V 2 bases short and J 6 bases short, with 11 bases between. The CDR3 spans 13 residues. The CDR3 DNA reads TGTGCCAGCAGTTACCTAGGGGTAGGCGAGCAGTACTTC. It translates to CASSYLGVGEQYF.

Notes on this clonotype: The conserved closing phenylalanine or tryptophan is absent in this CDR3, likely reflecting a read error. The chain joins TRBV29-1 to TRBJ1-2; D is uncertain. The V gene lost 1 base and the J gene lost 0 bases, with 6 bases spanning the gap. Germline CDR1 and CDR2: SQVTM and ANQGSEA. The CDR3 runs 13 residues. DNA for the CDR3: TGCAGCGTTGAAGGAAACTCTAACTATGGCTACACCATC. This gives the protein CSVEGNSNYGYTI.

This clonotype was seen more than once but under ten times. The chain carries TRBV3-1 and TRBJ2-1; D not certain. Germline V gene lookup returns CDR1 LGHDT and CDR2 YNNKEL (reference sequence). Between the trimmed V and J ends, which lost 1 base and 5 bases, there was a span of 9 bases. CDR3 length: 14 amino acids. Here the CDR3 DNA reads TGTGCCAGCAGCCAAGCGGGTCCTGACAATGAGCAGTTCTTC. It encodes CASSQAGPDNEQFF.

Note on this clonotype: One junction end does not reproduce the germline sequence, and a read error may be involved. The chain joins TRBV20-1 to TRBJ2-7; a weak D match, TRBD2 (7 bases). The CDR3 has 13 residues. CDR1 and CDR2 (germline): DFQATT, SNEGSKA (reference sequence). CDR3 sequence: CSARGGLAYEQHF. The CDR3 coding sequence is TGCAGTGCTAGGGGGGGGCTGGCCTACGAGCAGCACTTC.

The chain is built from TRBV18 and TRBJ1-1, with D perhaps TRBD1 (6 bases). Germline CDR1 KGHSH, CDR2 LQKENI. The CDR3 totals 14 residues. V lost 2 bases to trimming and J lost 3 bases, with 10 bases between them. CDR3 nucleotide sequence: TGTGCCAGCTCACCATTGACAGGAGACACTGAAGCTTTCTTT. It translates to CASSPLTGDTEAFF.

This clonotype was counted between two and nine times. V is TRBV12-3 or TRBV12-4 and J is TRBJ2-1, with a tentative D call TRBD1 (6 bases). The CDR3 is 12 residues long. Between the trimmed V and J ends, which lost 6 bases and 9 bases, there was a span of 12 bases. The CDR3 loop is CASSLTGSEQFF. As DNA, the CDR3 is TGTGCCAGCAGCCTTACAGGGAGTGAGCAGTTCTTC.

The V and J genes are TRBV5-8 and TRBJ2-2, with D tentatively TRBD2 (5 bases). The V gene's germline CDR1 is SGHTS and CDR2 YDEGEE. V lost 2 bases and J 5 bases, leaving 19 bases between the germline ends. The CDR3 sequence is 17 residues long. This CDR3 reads CASSFPRGLLETGELFF. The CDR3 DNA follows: TGTGCCAGCAGCTTCCCCCGAGGGCTACTTGAGACCGGGGAGCTGTTTTTT.

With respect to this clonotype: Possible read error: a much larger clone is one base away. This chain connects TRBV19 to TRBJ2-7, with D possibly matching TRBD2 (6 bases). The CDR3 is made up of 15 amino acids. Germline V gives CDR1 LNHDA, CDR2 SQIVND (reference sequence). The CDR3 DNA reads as TGTGCCATTAGTAGCGGTCGCTTGAGGGGTGAGGAGCAGTACTTC. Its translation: CAISSGRLRGEEQYF.

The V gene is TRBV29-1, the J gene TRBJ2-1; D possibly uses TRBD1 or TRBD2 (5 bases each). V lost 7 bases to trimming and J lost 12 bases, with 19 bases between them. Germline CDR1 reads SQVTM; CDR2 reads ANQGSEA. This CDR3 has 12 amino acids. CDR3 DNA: TGCAGCGCCGAGGGGTCGTCCGCCGGGCAGTTCTTC. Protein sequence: CSAEGSSAGQFF.